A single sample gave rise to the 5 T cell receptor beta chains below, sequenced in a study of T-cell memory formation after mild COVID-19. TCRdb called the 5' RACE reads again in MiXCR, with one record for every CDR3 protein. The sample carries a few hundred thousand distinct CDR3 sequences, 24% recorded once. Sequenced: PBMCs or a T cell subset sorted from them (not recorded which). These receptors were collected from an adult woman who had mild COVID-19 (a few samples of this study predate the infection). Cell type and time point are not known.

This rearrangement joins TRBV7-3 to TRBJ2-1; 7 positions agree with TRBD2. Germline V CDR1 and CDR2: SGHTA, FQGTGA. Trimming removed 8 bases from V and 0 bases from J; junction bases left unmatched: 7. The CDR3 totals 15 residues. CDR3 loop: CASAWEGSSYNEQFF. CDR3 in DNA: TGTGCCAGCGCGTGGGAGGGAAGCTCCTACAATGAGCAGTTCTTC.

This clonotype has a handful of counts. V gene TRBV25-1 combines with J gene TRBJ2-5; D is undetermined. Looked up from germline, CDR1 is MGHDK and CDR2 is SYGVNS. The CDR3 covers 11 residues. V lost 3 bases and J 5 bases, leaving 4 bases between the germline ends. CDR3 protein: CASSDGETQYF. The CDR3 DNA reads TGTGCCAGCAGTGATGGGGAGACCCAGTACTTC.

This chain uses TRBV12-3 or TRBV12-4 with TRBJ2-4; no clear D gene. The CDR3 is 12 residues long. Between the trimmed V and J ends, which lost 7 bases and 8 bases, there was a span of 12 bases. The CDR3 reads CASTLSPDIQYF. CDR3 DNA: TGTGCCAGCACCCTAAGCCCAGACATTCAGTACTTC.

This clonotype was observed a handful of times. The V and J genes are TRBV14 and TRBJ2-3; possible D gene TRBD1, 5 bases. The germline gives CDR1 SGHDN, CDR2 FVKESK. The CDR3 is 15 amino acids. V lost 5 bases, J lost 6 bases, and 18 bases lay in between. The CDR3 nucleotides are TGTGCCAGCAGCGCAGGGCTAGACAATCCCGATACGCAGTATTTT. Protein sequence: CASSAGLDNPDTQYF.

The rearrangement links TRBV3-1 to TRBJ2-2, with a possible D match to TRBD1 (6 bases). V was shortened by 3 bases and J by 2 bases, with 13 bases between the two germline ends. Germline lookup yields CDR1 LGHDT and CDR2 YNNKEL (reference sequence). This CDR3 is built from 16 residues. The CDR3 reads CASSQQTGANTGELFF. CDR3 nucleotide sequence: TGTGCCAGCAGCCAGCAGACAGGAGCCAACACCGGGGAGCTGTTTTTT.